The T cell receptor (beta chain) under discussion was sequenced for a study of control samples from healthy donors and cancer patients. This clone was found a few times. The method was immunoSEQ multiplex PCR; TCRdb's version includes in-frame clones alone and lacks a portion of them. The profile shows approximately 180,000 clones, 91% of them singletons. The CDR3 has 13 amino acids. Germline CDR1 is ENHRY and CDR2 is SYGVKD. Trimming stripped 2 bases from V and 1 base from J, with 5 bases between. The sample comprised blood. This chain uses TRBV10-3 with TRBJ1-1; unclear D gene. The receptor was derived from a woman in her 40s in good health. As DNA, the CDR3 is TGTGCCATCAGTGAGATGGGGAACACTGAAGCTTTCTTT. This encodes CAISEMGNTEAFF.